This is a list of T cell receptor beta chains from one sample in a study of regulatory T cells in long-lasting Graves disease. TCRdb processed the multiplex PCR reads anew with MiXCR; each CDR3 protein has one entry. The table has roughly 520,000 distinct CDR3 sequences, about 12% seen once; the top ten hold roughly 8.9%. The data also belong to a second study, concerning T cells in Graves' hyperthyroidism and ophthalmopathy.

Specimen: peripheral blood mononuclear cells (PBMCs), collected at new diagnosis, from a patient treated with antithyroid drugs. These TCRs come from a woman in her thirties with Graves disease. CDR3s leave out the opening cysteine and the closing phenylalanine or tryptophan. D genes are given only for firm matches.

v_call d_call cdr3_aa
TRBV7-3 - ASSLRTNTGELF
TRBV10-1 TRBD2 ASSESPGRAYNEQF
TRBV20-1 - SAFRRGGEANYGYT
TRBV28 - ASMEADTEAF
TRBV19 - ASSTRLDSPLH
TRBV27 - ASSFGQLPKLEKLF
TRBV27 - ASSPVGLSYGYT
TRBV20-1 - SARVGREQF
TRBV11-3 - ASSLLGARYNEQF
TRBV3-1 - ASSQTDNEQY
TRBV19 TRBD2 ASSTDSSGREDAQY
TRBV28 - ASSLRGSGPMNTEAF
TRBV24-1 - ATSPAADEQF
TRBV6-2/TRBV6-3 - ASSVMGDNEQF
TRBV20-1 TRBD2 SARDPTLTSGRTDTQY
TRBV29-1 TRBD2 SVPRGGLGYNEQF
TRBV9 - ASSEGSTDTQY
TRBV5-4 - ASSFPPGADTQY
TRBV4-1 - ASSQIGFDEQF
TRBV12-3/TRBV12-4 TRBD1 ASSNRQGWTEAF
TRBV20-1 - SAEDSHVYGYT
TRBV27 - ASRRTPTNEKLF
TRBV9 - ASSPQAGARRISGNTIY
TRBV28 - ASSLPGLGEGYT
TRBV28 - ASSSLYYDEQF
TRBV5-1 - ASSLTLENTEAF
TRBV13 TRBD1 ASSLAPGQGAREQY
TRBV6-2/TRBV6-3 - ASSRLGSSTTEAF
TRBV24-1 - ATSDFRGSSGETQY
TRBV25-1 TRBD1 ASSESQGAYTEAF
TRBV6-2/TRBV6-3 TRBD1 ASMIQGAETQY
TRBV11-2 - ASSIGLGAPSTDTQY
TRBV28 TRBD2 ASSSRLAKSYEQY
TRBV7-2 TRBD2 ASSSPSLAGGTSYEQY
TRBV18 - VSSPRRLQPRGANEQF
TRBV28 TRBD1 ASSLAGATGITGYT
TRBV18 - ANSPAVTGELF
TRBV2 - ASAMGRIATYEQY
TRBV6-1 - ASRGASSYNEQF
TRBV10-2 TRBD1 ASGTGSYEQY
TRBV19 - ASSIDSLRANYGYT
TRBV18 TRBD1 ASSRQGGATNEKLF
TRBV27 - ASSLLQGRGDTQY
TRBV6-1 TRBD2 ASSGERAGGYNEQF
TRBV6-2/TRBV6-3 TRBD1 ASSYSWDSPANYGYT
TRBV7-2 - ASSSEINQPQH
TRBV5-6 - ASSRYLQGARPPLH
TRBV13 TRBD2 ASSLGRGGETQY
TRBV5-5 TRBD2 ASYTPLIAGGPYNEQF
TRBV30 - AWRSQTNTGELF
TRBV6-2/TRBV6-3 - ASSKDSLEQY
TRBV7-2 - ASRSRQGGNEQF